These 9 T cell receptor beta chains came from one sample sequenced in a study of blood T cell repertoires in COVID-19. Data came from immunoSEQ multiplex PCR; TCRdb stores just in-frame clones and leaves some out. Of approximately 64,000 clones in the sample, 88% are singletons; the top ten hold about 9.5%. The specimen was PBMCs or T cells enriched from blood (not recorded which). The receptors here all came from a woman aged 35 to 49 who had recovered from COVID-19.

The chain recombines TRBV12-5 with TRBJ2-3; D gene uncertain. Germline-derived CDR1 and CDR2 are LGHNT and FRNRAP. The length of the CDR3 is 14 residues. V lost 10 bases and J 0 bases, leaving 14 bases between the germline ends. The CDR3, as DNA: TGTGCTACCGGCCTAGTTGGGAGCACAGATACGCAGTATTTT. Amino acid sequence: CATGLVGSTDTQYF. Drawing the rest from reference TRBV12-5 and TRBJ2-3, the complete variable domain is DARVTQTPRHKVTEMGQEVTMRCQPILGHNTVFWYRQTMMQGLELLAYFRNRAPLDDSGMPKDRFSAEMPDATLATLKIQPSEPRDSAVYFCATGLVGSTDTQYFGPGTRLTVL.

The chain recombines TRBV7-2 with TRBJ1-2; 10 bases line up with TRBD1. There are 16 residues in the CDR3. The germline V gene encodes CDR1 SGHTA and CDR2 FQGNSA. Losses at the gene ends were 4 bases for V and 6 bases for J; bases not matched to a gene: 11. The CDR3 here is CASSSTSDRGLHGYTF. CDR3 nucleotide sequence: TGTGCCAGCAGCTCTACTTCAGACAGGGGGCTACATGGCTACACCTTC.

The genes are TRBV19 and TRBJ2-3; possible D gene TRBD2, 6 bases. The CDR3 has 13 amino acids. Trimming took 8 bases from V and 5 from J, leaving 14 bases between them. Per germline, CDR1 LNHDA and CDR2 SQIVND (reference sequence). The CDR3 protein is CASSFGGRDTQYF. CDR3 DNA sequence: TGTGCCAGTTCCTTCGGAGGGAGAGATACGCAGTATTTT.

The CDR3 loop reads CASSLGLGTGANSPLHF. CDR3 bases: TGCGCCAGCAGCTTGGGGTTAGGGACAGGAGCAAATTCACCCCTCCACTTT. V and J are TRBV5-1 and TRBJ1-6; 8 nucleotides match TRBD1. CDR1 and CDR2 (germline): SGHRS, YFSETQ. The CDR3 is 17 residues long. The J segment lost 7 bases and the V segment lost 0 bases, leaving 9 bases of the junction unmatched.

The chain carries TRBV5-6 and TRBJ1-1, with D possibly TRBD1 on 5 matching bases. V was clipped by 3 bases and J by 0 bases, with 12 bases between them. In germline, CDR1 is SGHDT, CDR2 YYEEEE. The CDR3 is 15 residues long. This CDR3 reads CASSSLNRLNTEAFF. CDR3 coding DNA: TGTGCCAGCAGCTCCCTTAACAGGTTGAACACTGAAGCTTTCTTT. Based on the CDR3 plus reference TRBV5-6 and TRBJ1-1, the full variable domain is DAGVTQSPTHLIKTRGQQVTLRCSPKSGHDTVSWYQQALGQGPQFIFQYYEEEERQRGNFPDRFSGHQFPNYSSELNVNALLLGDSALYLCASSSLNRLNTEAFFGQGTRLTVV.

The V and J genes are TRBV29-1 and TRBJ2-3; 7 positions match TRBD2. The junction had 5 bases not matched to a gene; V was cut back by 2 bases and J by 3 bases. Germline-derived CDR1 and CDR2 are SQVTM and ANQGSEA. The CDR3 has 14 residues. This CDR3 is CSVEWGGLTDTQYF. In DNA form, the CDR3 reads TGCAGCGTTGAATGGGGGGGGTTGACAGATACGCAGTATTTT.

V usage is TRBV12-3 or TRBV12-4 and J usage is TRBJ2-7; possible D gene TRBD1, 5 bases. The CDR3 is 12 amino acids. V lost 6 bases, J lost 7 bases, and 13 bases lay in between. The CDR3 DNA sequence: TGTGCCAGCAGAATGGACATTCGGGAGCAGTACTTC. As protein: CASRMDIREQYF.

J is TRBJ2-3 and V is TRBV4-1, with D possibly TRBD1 on 6 matching bases. The germline CDR1 and CDR2 sequences are MGHRA and YSYEKL. CDR3 length: 16 amino acids. Trimming left V 3 bases short and J 2 bases short, with 15 bases between. CDR3 nucleotide sequence: TGCGCCAGCAGCCAGCCTTTGGACAGCCACACAGATACGCAGTATTTT. It codes for CASSQPLDSHTDTQYF.

The chain links TRBV7-6 to TRBJ2-3, with a weak D call TRBD1 (5 bases). V was cut by 0 bases and J by 0 bases, with 10 bases left in between. Germline lookup yields CDR1 SGHVS and CDR2 FNYEAQ. The CDR3 runs to 16 residues. DNA for the CDR3: TGTGCCAGCAGCTTAGCCCGAGGACAAAGCACAGATACGCAGTATTTT. Protein sequence: CASSLARGQSTDTQYF.